This TCR beta chain was documented in a study of cytomegalovirus exposure and HLA in healthy donors. V was shortened by 10 bases and J by 2 bases, with 14 bases between the two germline ends. Germline assignment: CDR1 SNHLY and CDR2 FYNNEI. CDR3 length: 13 amino acids. The PCR employed 60 Vbeta primers together with 13 Jbeta primers. Using immunoSEQ multiplex PCR, the repertoire was profiled, and TCRdb retains in-frame clones only, with some absent. Of 90,000 to 100,000 clones detected, about three quarters appear once; the ten largest clones hold over 6%. The sample was PBMCs. J is TRBJ1-1 and V is TRBV2; D call uncertain. The TCR sequence derives from a middle-aged man in good health and CMV-seropositive. CDR3 loop: CAIKRESNTEAFF. In DNA form, the CDR3 reads TGTGCCATCAAAAGGGAGTCCAACACTGAAGCTTTCTTT.